A single sample gave rise to the 27 T cell receptor beta chains below, sequenced in a study of CD8 T cells in Susac syndrome. RNA in amounts of about 0.5 to 1 ug was reverse transcribed with random hexamers. A single record per CDR3 protein comes from TCRdb applying MiXCR to the immunoSEQ multiplex PCR reads. The profile shows some 210,000 distinct CDR3 sequences, over 90% of them singletons. The sample taken for sequencing was CD4+ T cells from PBMCs. These receptors originate from a human donor with Susac syndrome.

The CDR3 sequence: CAWSSDSFYGYTF. In nucleotides, the CDR3 is TGTGCCTGGAGTTCGGACAGCTTCTATGGCTACACCTTC. This chain uses TRBV30 with TRBJ1-2; TRBD1 might be the D (6 bases). The CDR3 covers 13 residues. Looked up from germline, CDR1 is GTSNPN and CDR2 is SVGIG (reference sequence). Trimming stripped 2 bases from V and 4 bases from J, with 11 bases between.

This rearrangement joins TRBV12-3 or TRBV12-4 to TRBJ2-2; TRBD2 matches at 9 bases. V shed 5 bases, J shed 6 bases, and the junction held 7 bases outside the gene matches. The CDR3 runs 15 residues. CDR3 loop: CASSSTGTSSGELFF. The CDR3 DNA reads TGTGCCAGCAGTAGTACCGGGACTAGCTCCGGGGAGCTGTTTTTT.

This clonotype came up once. CDR3 in amino acids: CASTLGGGRETQYF. The CDR3 bases are TGTGCCAGCACCCTCGGCGGGGGAAGGGAGACCCAGTACTTC. This chain connects TRBV5-4 to TRBJ2-5; 7 bases match TRBD2. This CDR3 region has 14 residues. V shed 6 bases and J 5 bases; nucleotides not matched to a gene: 10. Germline-derived CDR1 and CDR2 are SGHNT and YYREEE (reference sequence). Based on the CDR3 plus reference TRBV5-4 and TRBJ2-5, the full variable domain is ETGVTQSPTHLIKTRGQQVTLRCSSQSGHNTVSWYQQALGQGPQFIFQYYREEENGRGNFPPRFSGLQFPNYSSELNVNALELDDSALYLCASTLGGGRETQYFGPGTRLLVL.

The chain carries TRBV6-5 and TRBJ1-2, with TRBD1 matching 10 bases. The V gene end was trimmed by 6 bases and the J gene end by 1 base; junction bases not matched to a gene: 5. The length of the CDR3 is 15 residues. Germline assignment: CDR1 MNHEY and CDR2 SVGAGI. This CDR3 is CASSLGQGGNYGYTF. The CDR3 coding sequence is TGTGCCAGCAGCCTTGGACAGGGGGGTAACTATGGCTACACCTTC.

The V and J genes are TRBV2 and TRBJ1-5; 11 bases fit TRBD1. Germline-derived CDR1 and CDR2 are SNHLY and FYNNEI. The V segment lost 5 bases and the J segment 6 bases; nucleotides outside the gene matches: 18. This CDR3 region has 19 residues. The CDR3 region has the DNA TGTGCCAGCAGTTACCCCCGGGACAGGGGGGTTGGGCAGACTCAGCCCCAGCATTTT. Its protein is CASSYPRDRGVGQTQPQHF.

The V gene is TRBV20-1, the J gene TRBJ1-5, with D possibly matching TRBD1 (5 bases). V was pared by 7 bases and J by 9 bases, with 16 bases between. In germline, CDR1 is DFQATT, CDR2 SNEGSKA (reference sequence). This CDR3 spans 12 amino acids. The CDR3 DNA is TGCAGTGGGTGGGGGGGAGTCGGGCCCCAGCATTTT. It yields the protein CSGWGGVGPQHF.

This rearrangement joins TRBV4-3 to TRBJ1-2; TRBD1 aligns across 9 bases. There are 17 residues in the CDR3. V gave up 4 bases and J gave up 8 bases; unmatched junction bases: 17. The germline CDR1 and CDR2 sequences are LGHNA and YSLEER. The CDR3 DNA reads as TGCGCCAGCAGCCCATCAACTAGACAGGGGGAGGAGGAAGGCTACACCTTC. This sequence encodes CASSPSTRQGEEEGYTF.

The rearrangement joins TRBV6-5 to TRBJ2-3; 8 nucleotides align to TRBD1. The V gene end was trimmed by 8 bases and the J gene end by 5 bases; junction bases not matched to a gene: 0. CDR1 and CDR2 from the germline V gene are MNHEY and SVGAGI. The CDR3 spans 11 residues. The CDR3 DNA reads TGTGCCAGCGGACAGGGAGATACGCAGTATTTT. This encodes CASGQGDTQYF.

This rearrangement joins TRBV12-3 or TRBV12-4 to TRBJ2-7; 8 positions match TRBD2. CDR3 length: 22 residues. Germline trimming cut 1 base from V and 1 base from J; bases unmatched to any gene: 24. In DNA, the CDR3 is TGTGCCAGCAGTTTAGAGCGTCTAGCGGGCCGCGACCGAAAAGCCCAATCCTACGAGCAGTACTTC. It translates to CASSLERLAGRDRKAQSYEQYF.

The chain links TRBV19 to TRBJ1-1, with 7 bases that match TRBD1. The CDR3 totals 13 residues. CDR1 and CDR2 from the germline V gene are LNHDA and SQIVND (reference sequence). Germline trimming cut 4 bases from V and 2 bases from J; bases unmatched to any gene: 1. CDR3 in DNA: TGTGCCAGTAGTAAGGGGGCAAACACTGAAGCTTTCTTT. This codes for CASSKGANTEAFF.

This chain joins TRBV5-1 and TRBJ1-6; D is undetermined. Trimming cost V 4 bases and J 0 bases, with 8 bases left between them. Germline V gene sequence: CDR1 SGHRS, CDR2 YFSETQ. The CDR3 spans 15 residues. The CDR3: CASSAGSSYNSPLHF. In nucleotides, the CDR3 is TGCGCCAGCAGCGCCGGGAGCTCCTATAATTCACCCCTCCACTTT.

The gene calls are TRBV19 and TRBJ1-1; D may be TRBD1 (5 bases). This CDR3 contains 13 residues. Trimming left V 8 bases short and J 2 bases short, with 12 bases between. Germline V gene sequence: CDR1 LNHDA, CDR2 SQIVND (reference sequence). The CDR3: CASAPQGNTEAFF. The CDR3 nucleotides are TGTGCCAGTGCACCCCAGGGAAACACTGAAGCTTTCTTT.

This chain joins TRBV9 and TRBJ2-7, with D tentatively TRBD2 (6 bases). The CDR3 runs to 14 residues. V was clipped by 1 base and J by 4 bases, with 12 bases between them. Germline V gene sequence: CDR1 SGDLS, CDR2 YYNGEE. The CDR3 DNA is TGTGCCAGCAGCGTACTGCAGGGAGGATACGAGCAGTACTTC. Protein sequence: CASSVLQGGYEQYF.

The chain couples TRBV25-1 to TRBJ2-5, with 8 nucleotides matching TRBD2. The CDR3 is 15 residues long. V lost 2 bases and J lost 0; bases outside the gene matches: 2. CDR1 is MGHDK, CDR2 SYGVNS, per germline. Written as DNA, the CDR3 is TGTGCCAGCAGTGAACCGCGGGGGGACCAAGAGACCCAGTACTTC. Translating it yields CASSEPRGDQETQYF.

This sequence joins TRBV6-2 or TRBV6-3 and TRBJ2-7; D tentatively fits TRBD1 or TRBD2 (5 bases each). Germline V lookup: CDR1 MNHEY, CDR2 SVGEGT. Between the trimmed V and J ends, which lost 2 bases and 1 base, there was a span of 15 bases. The CDR3 runs 16 residues. The CDR3 reads CASSYGFGDVSYEQYF. The CDR3 DNA is TGTGCCAGCAGTTACGGGTTCGGGGACGTATCCTACGAGCAGTACTTC.

A single count supports this clonotype. The chain recombines TRBV5-1 with TRBJ1-1; weak D call: TRBD1 (5 bases). This CDR3 has 15 residues. The germline V and J ends were trimmed by 5 bases and 1 base, with 15 bases remaining between them. Per the germline V gene, CDR1 is SGHRS and CDR2 is YFSETQ. The CDR3 nucleotides are TGCGCCAGCAGGAGGGGAGCGGGGGAGAACACTGAAGCTTTCTTT. This translates into CASRRGAGENTEAFF.

The chain joins TRBV20-1 to TRBJ2-7, with 10 nucleotides matching TRBD1. The germline gives CDR1 DFQATT, CDR2 SNEGSKA (reference sequence). V dropped 4 bases and J dropped 5; count of bases not matched to a gene: 11. The CDR3 totals 15 residues. CDR3 nucleotides: TGCAGTGCTAACCCGCTTGGGACAGGGGACCACGAGCAGTACTTC. It yields the protein CSANPLGTGDHEQYF.

The CDR3 region is CASSLLDRHTGELFF. For the CDR3, the DNA is TGCGCCAGCAGCTTGCTAGACAGGCACACCGGGGAGCTGTTTTTT. This chain connects TRBV5-1 to TRBJ2-2; possible D gene TRBD1, 6 bases. Germline lookup yields CDR1 SGHRS and CDR2 YFSETQ. The CDR3 is 15 amino acids. V lost 1 base, J lost 3 bases, and 10 bases lay in between.

The J gene is TRBJ1-6, the V gene TRBV7-9; 9 bases agree with TRBD1. Germline V lookup: CDR1 SEHNR, CDR2 FQNEAQ (reference sequence). This CDR3 region has 17 residues. J gave up 9 bases and V 5 bases, and 14 bases lay outside the gene matches. The CDR3 nucleotides are TGTGCCAGCAGCCGGTACCTCGGGACAGGGACACCTTCACCCCTCCACTTT. It codes for CASSRYLGTGTPSPLHF. Looking up the rest from reference TRBV7-9 and TRBJ1-6 gives the full variable domain: DTGVSQNPRHKITKRGQNVTFRCDPISEHNRLYWYRQTLGQGPEFLTYFQNEAQLEKSRLLSDRFSAERPKGSFSTLEIQRTEQGDSAMYLCASSRYLGTGTPSPLHFGNGTRLTVT.

The rearrangement uses TRBV7-3 and TRBJ1-1; no clear D. This CDR3 is built from 13 residues. Trimming removed 6 bases at V and 1 base at J, with 9 bases between. CDR1 SGHTA and CDR2 FQGTGA come from the germline V gene. CDR3 region: CASSSDWNTEAFF. The CDR3 nucleotides read TGTGCCAGCAGTTCAGACTGGAACACTGAAGCTTTCTTT.

The genes are TRBV30 and TRBJ1-1; TRBD1 is a possible D gene (5 bases). The CDR3 consists of 14 residues. CDR1 and CDR2 (germline): GTSNPN, SVGIG (reference sequence). The V gene lost 3 bases and the J gene lost 0 bases, with 11 bases spanning the gap. As DNA, the CDR3 is TGTGCCTGGAGCCCCGACAGAGTGAACACTGAAGCTTTCTTT. Translating gives CAWSPDRVNTEAFF.

The chain is built from TRBV5-1 and TRBJ2-7, with 8 bases that match TRBD1. The germline V gene encodes CDR1 SGHRS and CDR2 YFSETQ. The CDR3 has 15 residues. V lost 4 bases, J lost 0 bases, and 6 bases stayed unmatched. Here the CDR3 reads CASSMGQAISYEQYF. The CDR3 DNA sequence: TGCGCCAGCAGCATGGGACAGGCCATCTCCTACGAGCAGTACTTC.

This clonotype was seen just once. The CDR3 sequence: CASGLGESEAFF. CDR3 sequence (DNA): TGTGCCAGCGGGCTGGGAGAAAGTGAAGCTTTCTTT. This chain joins TRBV6-6 and TRBJ1-1; D is undetermined. Deletions cut 8 bases from V and 7 bases from J, with 14 bases between. The CDR3 is 12 residues long. Germline values: CDR1 MNHNY, CDR2 SVGAGI (reference sequence).

The chain carries TRBV5-4 and TRBJ2-5, with 13 bases identical to TRBD2. V lost 4 bases to trimming and J lost 5 bases; unmatched junction nucleotides: 2. From germline, CDR1 is SGHNT and CDR2 YYREEE (reference sequence). The CDR3 sequence is 14 residues long. The CDR3 sequence is CASSMGLAGETQYF. Written as DNA, the CDR3 is TGTGCCAGCAGCATGGGACTAGCGGGGGAGACCCAGTACTTC.

V is TRBV20-1 and J is TRBJ2-3; 12 nucleotides match TRBD2. Germline CDR1 and CDR2: DFQATT and SNEGSKA (reference sequence). The V segment lost 4 bases and the J segment 1 base; nucleotides outside the gene matches: 9. The CDR3 consists of 17 residues. This CDR3 is CSATRLAGGLRTDTQYF. CDR3 DNA sequence: TGCAGTGCTACCCGGCTAGCGGGGGGGCTTCGCACAGATACGCAGTATTTT.

The V and J genes are TRBV5-1 and TRBJ2-1, with TRBD1 matching 7 bases. The CDR3 loop spans 15 amino acids. After removal of 4 bases from V and 2 bases from J, the junction contained 6 bases not matched to a gene. CDR1 is SGHRS and CDR2 is YFSETQ in the germline V gene. CDR3 region: CASSPRTGAYNEQFF. The DNA for the CDR3 is TGCGCCAGCAGCCCTCGGACAGGAGCCTACAATGAGCAGTTCTTC.

The chain has TRBV19 and TRBJ2-4; the D gene is possibly TRBD1 (6 bases). In germline, CDR1 is LNHDA, CDR2 SQIVND (reference sequence). V was pared by 1 base and J by 9 bases, with 10 bases between. CDR3 size: 13 residues. As DNA, the CDR3 is TGTGCCAGTAGTATAGGCTTCAGGGGCATTCAGTACTTC. Translating it yields CASSIGFRGIQYF.